The next 22 T cell receptor beta chains were all read from a single sample in a study of T-cell reconstitution after alpha-beta-depleted transplantation in children. Unique molecular identifiers were incorporated into the prepared TCRbeta library. TCRdb ran MiXCR on the PCR reads and lists one entry per CDR3 protein. The table lists 140,000 to 150,000 distinct CDR3 sequences, more than 8% of them singletons. The sample here was PBMCs, mostly from graft donor cells, taken 180 days after TCRalphabeta/CD19-depleted stem cell transplant. Every receptor here comes from a female patient between 2 and 15 years old who had a stem cell transplant for congenital amegakaryocytic thrombocytopenia, so the T cells may come from the graft donor.

The sample holds many counts of this clonotype. This rearrangement joins TRBV5-6 to TRBJ2-7; D ambiguous. Germline V CDR1 and CDR2: SGHDT, YYEEEE. With 4 bases removed from V and 6 bases from J, the gap between germline ends came to 11 bases. The CDR3 has 12 residues. The CDR3 nucleotides are TGTGCCAGCAGCCTATTAGGCATCGAGCAGTACTTC. The encoded protein is CASSLLGIEQYF. Full variable domain (missing parts from reference TRBV5-6 and TRBJ2-7): DAGVTQSPTHLIKTRGQQVTLRCSPKSGHDTVSWYQQALGQGPQFIFQYYEEEERQRGNFPDRFSGHQFPNYSSELNVNALLLGDSALYLCASSLLGIEQYFGPGTRLTVT.

This clonotype was seen at least ten times. CDR3 residues: CASSSSSGTGNEQFF. The CDR3 coding sequence is TGCGCCAGCAGCTCTTCTAGCGGGACCGGGAATGAGCAGTTCTTC. This sequence joins TRBV5-1 and TRBJ2-1; 9 bases are a match to TRBD2. From germline, CDR1 is SGHRS and CDR2 YFSETQ. The CDR3 extends over 15 amino acids. With V trimmed by 3 bases and J by 7 bases, 8 bases remained unmatched.

At least ten counts were recorded for this clonotype. The chain carries TRBV20-1 and TRBJ1-6; D unresolved. The V gene lost 4 bases and the J gene lost 5 bases, with 9 bases spanning the gap. Germline lookup yields CDR1 DFQATT and CDR2 SNEGSKA (reference sequence). This CDR3 has 13 amino acids. CDR3 nucleotide sequence: TGCAGTGCTAAATCCACACATAATTCACCCCTCCACTTT. It is translated as CSAKSTHNSPLHF.

This clonotype was counted between two and nine times. This chain links TRBV6-1 with TRBJ2-7; D may correspond to TRBD1 or TRBD2 (5 bases each). V was trimmed by 2 bases and J by 7 bases, leaving 9 bases between them. The CDR3 runs 12 residues. CDR1 and CDR2 (germline): MNHNS, SASEGT. DNA of the CDR3: TGTGCCAGCAGTGAACGGGACGGTGAGCAGTACTTC. This gives the protein CASSERDGEQYF.

This clonotype was recorded many times. This sequence joins TRBV7-6 and TRBJ2-2; TRBD1 agrees at 7 bases. The CDR3 is 15 amino acids. Germline assignment: CDR1 SGHVS and CDR2 FNYEAQ. V trimming: 2 bases; J trimming: 4 bases; junction bases outside the gene matches: 4. The CDR3 sequence is CASSLRDRVTGELFF. CDR3 DNA sequence: TGTGCCAGCAGCTTACGGGACAGAGTCACCGGGGAGCTGTTTTTT.

The sample holds many counts of this clonotype. The V and J genes are TRBV5-6 and TRBJ2-2; D unclear. Looked up from germline, CDR1 is SGHDT and CDR2 is YYEEEE. Trimming pared 1 base from V and 5 bases from J, leaving 6 bases between. The CDR3 is made up of 13 amino acids. CDR3 residues: CASSLMFTGELFF. CDR3 in DNA: TGTGCCAGCAGCTTGATGTTTACCGGGGAGCTGTTTTTT.

This clonotype was seen more than once but under ten times. The gene calls are TRBV18 and TRBJ1-1; possibly TRBD1 for D (5 bases). The germline V and J ends were trimmed by 1 base and 5 bases, with 14 bases remaining between them. The length of the CDR3 is 15 residues. From germline, CDR1 is KGHSH and CDR2 LQKENI. In nucleotides, the CDR3 is TGTGCCAGCTCACCACGGGCCAGGGAAAAAACTGAAGCTTTCTTT. Amino acids: CASSPRAREKTEAFF.

This clonotype was detected a few times. The chain uses TRBV3-1 and TRBJ1-6; D is unclear. Germline CDR1 is LGHDT and CDR2 is YNNKEL (reference sequence). Deletions cut 0 bases from V and 8 bases from J, with 8 bases between. The CDR3 loop spans 14 amino acids. The CDR3 DNA follows: TGTGCCAGCAGCCAAGATGGAGCTTATTCACCCCTCCACTTT. This encodes CASSQDGAYSPLHF.

This clonotype came up many times. The chain combines TRBV7-6 with TRBJ2-2, with D possibly matching TRBD1 (5 bases). V was clipped by 2 bases and J by 6 bases, with 10 bases between them. This CDR3 comprises 14 residues. The germline V gene encodes CDR1 SGHVS and CDR2 FNYEAQ. The CDR3 DNA reads as TGTGCCAGCAGCTTATCAGGGTCAGCCGGGGAGCTGTTTTTT. Translating it yields CASSLSGSAGELFF.

This clonotype came up many times. Written as DNA, the CDR3 is TGCGCCAGCAGCATTAGCGGGAGGGGTTACGAGCAGTACTTC. Translating gives CASSISGRGYEQYF. The chain employs TRBV5-1 and TRBJ2-7; 11 bases are shared with TRBD2. Trimming cost V 4 bases and J 4 bases; bases outside gene matches: 4. The germline V gene encodes CDR1 SGHRS and CDR2 YFSETQ. The CDR3 length is 14 residues.

This clonotype has a count of ten or more. V and J are TRBV27 and TRBJ1-5, with 8 bases matching TRBD1. Germline V gene data show CDR1 as MNHEY and CDR2 as SMNVEV (reference sequence). The CDR3 sequence is 16 residues long. J was trimmed by 6 bases and V by 4 bases; bases with no gene match: 11. This CDR3 reads CASSSQGAGLLQPQHF. CDR3 DNA: TGTGCCAGCAGTTCCCAGGGGGCAGGACTTCTTCAGCCCCAGCATTTT.

This clonotype was counted at least ten times. The chain carries TRBV28 and TRBJ1-6, with a possible D match to TRBD1 (5 bases). Germline V CDR1 and CDR2: MDHEN, SYDVKM. There are 13 residues in the CDR3. V lost 3 bases, J lost 12 bases, and 12 bases lay in between. CDR3 sequence: CASSFGLGVPLHF. The CDR3, as DNA: TGTGCCAGCAGTTTCGGGTTGGGGGTACCCCTCCACTTT.

This clonotype has just a few counts. The chain uses TRBV20-1 and TRBJ2-1, with D unclear. V lost 0 bases to trimming and J lost 0 bases, with 12 bases between them. The CDR3 has 16 amino acids. Per germline, CDR1 DFQATT and CDR2 SNEGSKA (reference sequence). The CDR3 reads CSARDAFSSSYNEQFF. The CDR3 DNA reads TGCAGTGCTAGAGACGCGTTTTCAAGCTCCTACAATGAGCAGTTCTTC.

With respect to this clonotype: With a much larger clone just one base away, this may be a read error. The chain couples TRBV5-6 to TRBJ2-1, with a weak D call TRBD2 (6 bases). There are 14 residues in the CDR3. Trimming stripped 5 bases from V and 12 bases from J, with 21 bases between. Germline V gene sequence: CDR1 SGHDT, CDR2 YYEEEE. This CDR3 reads CASSMEISGTGQFF. The CDR3 region has the DNA TGTGCCAGCAGTATGGAAATTTCAGGGACTGGGCAGTTCTTC.

This clonotype was counted ten times or more. V gene TRBV6-1 combines with J gene TRBJ2-7; a weak D match, TRBD1 (6 bases). V gave up 4 bases and J gave up 1 base, with 11 bases separating them. This CDR3 comprises 14 residues. CDR1 is MNHNS, CDR2 SASEGT, per germline. The CDR3: CASSGQGMSYEQYF. For the CDR3, the DNA is TGTGCCAGCAGTGGGCAGGGGATGTCCTACGAGCAGTACTTC.

This clonotype was picked up many times. The rearrangement uses TRBV10-3 and TRBJ2-6, with a weak D call TRBD1 (5 bases). Germline V gene data show CDR1 as ENHRY and CDR2 as SYGVKD. The CDR3 contains 16 residues. V lost 2 bases, J lost 1 base, and 9 bases lay in between. In nucleotides, the CDR3 is TGTGCCATCAGTGAGACCTCAGGGTCTGGGGCCAACGTCCTGACTTTC. Residues: CAISETSGSGANVLTF.

CDR3 coding DNA: TGCAGTGCTAGGGTACTAGCGGGGGATGACCCTAGCACAGATACGCAGTATTTT. It yields the protein CSARVLAGDDPSTDTQYF. The chain has TRBV20-1 and TRBJ2-3; 11 bases align to TRBD2. Germline assignment: CDR1 DFQATT and CDR2 SNEGSKA (reference sequence). With V trimmed by 3 bases and J by 0 bases, 11 bases remained unmatched. This CDR3 is built from 18 residues.

This clonotype was found many times. V gene TRBV28 combines with J gene TRBJ1-6; a weak D match, TRBD1 (6 bases). This CDR3 comprises 16 residues. Germline CDR1 MDHEN, CDR2 SYDVKM. Trimming stripped 1 base from V and 4 bases from J, with 11 bases between. The CDR3 coding sequence is TGTGCCAGCAGTTTATTGGGGGCTTCGTATAATTCACCCCTCCACTTT. Residues: CASSLLGASYNSPLHF.

This clonotype was seen repeatedly, ten times or more. This sequence joins TRBV20-1 and TRBJ2-7, with 8 positions matching TRBD2. CDR1 DFQATT and CDR2 SNEGSKA come from the germline V gene (reference sequence). The CDR3 runs to 13 residues. V lost 4 bases and J lost 6; bases outside the gene matches: 8. CDR3 bases: TGCAGTGCTACCAGCGGGAGTTATGTCGAGCAGTACTTC. It is translated as CSATSGSYVEQYF.

Concerning this clonotype: A read error is likely, as this CDR3 ends without the conserved phenylalanine or tryptophan. This chain links TRBV11-3 with TRBJ2-1; no firm D call. Germline assignment: CDR1 SGHNT and CDR2 YENEEA. The CDR3 has 12 amino acids. DNA of the CDR3: TGTGCCAGCCGCTTAAACGGCAATGAGCAGTTCTTG. Amino acids: CASRLNGNEQFL.

The J gene is TRBJ2-7, the V gene TRBV5-1; D uncertain. CDR1 SGHRS and CDR2 YFSETQ come from the germline V gene. The V end lost 4 bases, the J end lost 4 bases, and 3 bases lay between the germline ends. This CDR3 comprises 10 residues. The DNA of the CDR3 is TGCGCCAGCAGCCCGTACGAGCAGTACTTC. Its translation: CASSPYEQYF.

The chain joins TRBV7-6 to TRBJ2-3, with D unresolved. Germline V gives CDR1 SGHVS, CDR2 FNYEAQ. The CDR3 is made up of 14 amino acids. Trimming shortened V by 8 bases and J by 0 bases, and 12 bases separated the two germline ends. DNA of the CDR3: TGTGCCAGCGGGTCCCCACCTAGCACAGATACGCAGTATTTT. This codes for CASGSPPSTDTQYF.